One and the same sample provided the 22 T cell receptor beta chains below, sequenced in a study of technical replicates of blood from a few donors. The repertoire was sequenced with immunoSEQ multiplex PCR; TCRdb's copy has only in-frame clones and lacks some. Of around 67,000 clones in the sample, just under 97% were seen once. Sequenced: T cells isolated from PBMCs. Receptors were obtained from a human donor in good health.

CDR3 sequence reads: CASRTGEYTQYF. The CDR3 DNA follows: TGTGCCAGCAGAACAGGGGAATATACGCAGTATTTT. V gene TRBV28 combines with J gene TRBJ2-3, with 7 positions matching TRBD1. Germline loops: CDR1 MDHEN, CDR2 SYDVKM. The CDR3 totals 12 residues. V lost 6 bases and J lost 7; bases outside the gene matches: 4.

The rearrangement joins TRBV18 to TRBJ1-2, with D perhaps matching TRBD1 (5 bases). CDR3 length: 13 amino acids. Trimming removed 2 bases at V and 4 bases at J, with 8 bases between. The germline V gene has CDR1 KGHSH and CDR2 LQKENI. CDR3 sequence reads: CASSPDTGYGYTF. In DNA form, the CDR3 reads TGTGCCAGCTCACCAGATACAGGCTATGGCTACACCTTC.

This chain links TRBV19 with TRBJ2-7, with TRBD1 matching 9 bases. Per germline, CDR1 LNHDA and CDR2 SQIVND (reference sequence). The J segment lost 0 bases and the V segment lost 5 bases, leaving 5 bases of the junction unmatched. The CDR3 is 15 amino acids. CDR3 residues: CASSSTGQGSYEQYF. The DNA of the CDR3 is TGTGCCAGTAGTTCGACGGGACAGGGCTCCTACGAGCAGTACTTC. Looking up the rest from reference TRBV19 and TRBJ2-7 gives the full variable domain: DGGITQSPKYLFRKEGQNVTLSCEQNLNHDAMYWYRQDPGQGLRLIYYSQIVNDFQKGDIAEGYSVSREKKESFPLTVTSAQKNPTAFYLCASSSTGQGSYEQYFGPGTRLTVT.

The chain joins TRBV5-1 to TRBJ2-5; 11 bases map to TRBD1. Losses at the gene ends were 4 bases for V and 5 bases for J; bases not matched to a gene: 7. Germline loops: CDR1 SGHRS, CDR2 YFSETQ. The CDR3 sequence is 15 residues long. CDR3 sequence: CASSLGTGGIETQYF. As DNA, the CDR3 is TGCGCCAGCAGCCTAGGGACAGGGGGGATTGAGACCCAGTACTTC.

The chain uses TRBV25-1 and TRBJ2-7; 7 nucleotides align to TRBD2. J gave up 1 base and V 5 bases, and 5 bases lay outside the gene matches. The germline V gene has CDR1 MGHDK and CDR2 SYGVNS. This CDR3 is 14 amino acids long. CDR3 amino acids: CASSWGGLSYEQYF. For the CDR3, the DNA is TGTGCCAGCAGTTGGGGGGGACTGTCCTACGAGCAGTACTTC.

The CDR3 region is CASSGTRDYEQYF. DNA for the CDR3: TGTGCCAGCAGTGGGACTAGGGACTACGAGCAGTACTTC. The chain couples TRBV6-1 to TRBJ2-7; TRBD2 agrees at 7 bases. The CDR3 has 13 amino acids. Trimming at V came to 4 bases and at J to 3 bases, leaving 3 bases not matched to a gene. CDR1 and CDR2 (germline): MNHNS, SASEGT.

This rearrangement joins TRBV27 to TRBJ1-2; possibly TRBD1 for D (6 bases). Trimming stripped 7 bases from V and 0 bases from J, with 15 bases between. This CDR3 has 15 amino acids. Germline CDR1 reads MNHEY; CDR2 reads SMNVEV (reference sequence). CDR3 protein: CASTLTGKTNYGYTF. The CDR3 DNA is TGTGCCAGCACCCTTACAGGGAAGACTAACTATGGCTACACCTTC.

V gene TRBV4-2 combines with J gene TRBJ1-2; the match to TRBD1 covers 8 bases. The CDR3 consists of 15 residues. Per the germline V gene, CDR1 is LGHNA and CDR2 is YNFKEQ. V dropped 3 bases and J dropped 6; count of bases not matched to a gene: 9. The CDR3 nucleotides read TGTGCCAGCAGCCATCCGGACAGGGAGGTAAATGGCTACACCTTC. This encodes CASSHPDREVNGYTF.

This chain uses TRBV9 with TRBJ2-2; 7 bases match TRBD1. Germline V gene sequence: CDR1 SGDLS, CDR2 YYNGEE. The CDR3 is 15 amino acids. V dropped 0 bases and J dropped 7; count of bases not matched to a gene: 6. CDR3 DNA sequence: TGTGCCAGCAGCGTAGAGGGGGCGTCTGTCGGGGAGCTGTTTTTT. It is translated as CASSVEGASVGELFF.

The rearrangement joins TRBV19 to TRBJ2-5; D is perhaps TRBD2 (7 bases). CDR1 and CDR2 (germline): LNHDA, SQIVND (reference sequence). The V and J ends lost 5 bases and 5 bases respectively, with 21 bases between them. There are 16 residues in the CDR3. CDR3 nucleotides: TGTGCCAGTAGTGTCGTCCCCGGGGGGCTCGTGGAGACCCAGTACTTC. It encodes CASSVVPGGLVETQYF.

The chain uses TRBV5-6 and TRBJ2-7, with 11 positions matching TRBD2. The CDR3 extends over 13 amino acids. J gave up 5 bases and V 5 bases, and 3 bases lay outside the gene matches. Per the germline V gene, CDR1 is SGHDT and CDR2 is YYEEEE. CDR3 sequence reads: CASRLAGAHEQYF. CDR3 in DNA: TGTGCCAGCAGACTAGCGGGAGCGCACGAGCAGTACTTC. Drawing the rest from reference TRBV5-6 and TRBJ2-7, the complete variable domain is DAGVTQSPTHLIKTRGQQVTLRCSPKSGHDTVSWYQQALGQGPQFIFQYYEEEERQRGNFPDRFSGHQFPNYSSELNVNALLLGDSALYLCASRLAGAHEQYFGPGTRLTVT.

This chain connects TRBV6-6 to TRBJ2-7; 7 positions match TRBD1. V lost 2 bases to trimming and J lost 2 bases; unmatched junction nucleotides: 9. Germline lookup yields CDR1 MNHNY and CDR2 SVGAGI (reference sequence). The CDR3 loop spans 16 amino acids. CDR3 sequence: CASSYTGEQATYEQYF. CDR3 coding DNA: TGTGCCAGCAGTTACACAGGGGAACAGGCAACCTACGAGCAGTACTTC.

The V gene is TRBV5-1, the J gene TRBJ2-4, with D perhaps TRBD1 (6 bases). CDR1 and CDR2 (germline): SGHRS, YFSETQ. The CDR3 totals 18 residues. V lost 2 bases and J lost 0, with 18 bases in between. The CDR3 DNA is TGCGCCAGCAGCTTCGGACCTATACAGGGAATAGCCAAAAACATTCAGTACTTC. The encoded protein is CASSFGPIQGIAKNIQYF.

The gene calls are TRBV5-1 and TRBJ2-5; 7 bases fit TRBD2. Per the germline V gene, CDR1 is SGHRS and CDR2 is YFSETQ. V lost 7 bases and J lost 0; bases outside the gene matches: 6. CDR3 size: 14 residues. The CDR3, as DNA: TGCGCCAGCCGGCTAGCGGAGAACCAAGAGACCCAGTACTTC. Amino acid sequence: CASRLAENQETQYF.

The CDR3 loop is CSAGVGAEAFF. DNA of the CDR3: TGCAGTGCTGGAGTGGGGGCGGAAGCTTTCTTT. J is TRBJ1-1 and V is TRBV20-1, with D maybe TRBD1 (6 bases). The V gene's germline CDR1 is DFQATT and CDR2 SNEGSKA (reference sequence). The CDR3 contains 11 residues. V lost 5 bases to trimming and J lost 8 bases, with 12 bases between them.

This clone was recorded once. This sequence joins TRBV14 and TRBJ2-7; no clear D. The CDR3 is 14 residues long. The V and J ends lost 0 bases and 0 bases respectively, with 6 bases between them. CDR1 and CDR2 (germline): SGHDN, FVKESK. This CDR3 is CASSQDIVSYEQYF. CDR3 DNA: TGTGCCAGCAGCCAAGATATCGTCTCCTACGAGCAGTACTTC.

The chain is built from TRBV6-6 and TRBJ1-5; 8 bases align to TRBD1. V shed 5 bases and J 5 bases; nucleotides not matched to a gene: 8. The CDR3 runs 15 residues. Germline CDR1 is MNHNY and CDR2 is SVGAGI (reference sequence). CDR3 coding DNA: TGTGCCAGCAGTCCGTACGGGACAGGCGATCAGCCCCAGCATTTT. It encodes CASSPYGTGDQPQHF.

This clone has just one count. The gene calls are TRBV6-5 and TRBJ1-5; D is possibly TRBD1 (5 bases). The germline V gene encodes CDR1 MNHEY and CDR2 SVGAGI. The CDR3 loop spans 13 amino acids. Trimming shortened V by 2 bases and J by 9 bases, and 11 bases separated the two germline ends. The CDR3 sequence: CASSYAGTVPQHF. CDR3 sequence (DNA): TGTGCCAGCAGTTACGCGGGGACCGTGCCCCAGCATTTT.

The chain has TRBV11-2 and TRBJ1-1; possible D gene TRBD1, 5 bases. The V gene's germline CDR1 is SGHAT and CDR2 FQNNGV. The CDR3 is 15 amino acids. V was cut by 2 bases and J by 4 bases, with 14 bases left in between. This CDR3 reads CASSLYGTPGTEAFF. CDR3 coding DNA: TGTGCCAGCAGCTTATATGGGACTCCGGGCACTGAAGCTTTCTTT. The full variable domain, with the rest looked up from reference TRBV11-2 and TRBJ1-1, is EAGVAQSPRYKIIEKRQSVAFWCNPISGHATLYWYQQILGQGPKLLIQFQNNGVVDDSQLPKDRFSAERLKGVDSTLKIQPAKLEDSAVYLCASSLYGTPGTEAFFGQGTRLTVV.

The rearrangement uses TRBV7-9 and TRBJ2-7; unclear D gene. In germline, CDR1 is SEHNR, CDR2 FQNEAQ (reference sequence). V lost 3 bases, J lost 3 bases, and 9 bases lay in between. This CDR3 is built from 13 residues. The CDR3 bases are TGTGCCAGCAGCTTTCGACACAGCTACGAGCAGTACTTC. This translates into CASSFRHSYEQYF.

The V and J genes are TRBV5-6 and TRBJ2-3, with 9 nucleotides matching TRBD1. The junction had 9 bases not matched to a gene; V was cut back by 4 bases and J by 3 bases. CDR3 length equals 16 residues. Germline V CDR1 and CDR2: SGHDT, YYEEEE. CDR3 nucleotide sequence: TGTGCCAGCAGCATTTTAGTCGGACAGGGGACAGATACGCAGTATTTT. It yields the protein CASSILVGQGTDTQYF.

This clone was detected once. The chain couples TRBV11-2 to TRBJ2-7; 9 bases are a match to TRBD2. This CDR3 has 18 residues. Germline lookup yields CDR1 SGHAT and CDR2 FQNNGV. After removal of 3 bases from V and 0 bases from J, the junction contained 12 bases not matched to a gene. Here the CDR3 DNA reads TGTGCCAGCAGCTTTTCGGGACTAGCACGACCGAGCTCCTACGAGCAGTACTTC. It is translated as CASSFSGLARPSSYEQYF. Variable domain in full (rest from reference TRBV11-2 and TRBJ2-7): EAGVAQSPRYKIIEKRQSVAFWCNPISGHATLYWYQQILGQGPKLLIQFQNNGVVDDSQLPKDRFSAERLKGVDSTLKIQPAKLEDSAVYLCASSFSGLARPSSYEQYFGPGTRLTVT.